The following is a T cell receptor (beta chain) sequence with its context. Antigen: not known. V shed 6 bases and J shed 0 bases, with 9 bases lying between them. CDR1 is MDHEN and CDR2 is SYDVKM in the germline V gene. The CDR3 is made up of 14 amino acids. This sample was included in a study of graft-versus-host responses after intestinal transplantation. Measured with immunoSEQ multiplex PCR; TCRdb has only the in-frame clones, and not every one. The sample records thousands of clones, around four fifths being singletons. Findings and caveats of the study: Allografts of one patient group, those with graft-donor T cell macrochimerism, had high graft-versus-host to host-versus-graft clonal ratios. Peak levels of circulating GvH clones tracked with early post-transplant HvG declines. GvH clonotypes were identified within recipient marrow, with a subset emerging first in ileum or blood.

Graft specimens yielded both intraepithelial and lamina propria lymphocytes. The sequence derives from a human patient who received an intestinal transplant, so some T cells may come from the graft donor. The material was ileum tissue, obtained 300 to 310 days after intestinal transplant. V and J are TRBV28 and TRBJ2-1; D remains unclear. CDR3 in DNA: TGTGCCAGCAGGACTTGGAGCTCCTACAATGAGCAGTTCTTC. This sequence encodes CASRTWSSYNEQFF.